This T cell receptor (beta chain) appears in the sequencing data of a study of shared clonotypes between healthy human individuals. Here immunoSEQ multiplex PCR was the method, and the copy in TCRdb shows in-frame clones only, minus some. The sample contains around 990,000 clones, around three quarters of which appear only once. There are a few counts of this clone. The target antigen is unknown. Germline-derived CDR1 and CDR2 are SGHAT and FQNNGV. CDR3 size: 12 residues. The V end lost 5 bases, the J end lost 5 bases, and 7 bases lay between the germline ends. Regarding the study as a whole: Clonotype sharing among donors was expected to depend on sequencing depth. Generation probabilities of non-shared clonotypes were lower (relative to those shared by all four donors).

Partitioning of CD4+ cells yielded a CD45RA+ naive subset and a CD45RA-negative memory subset. The gene calls are TRBV11-2 and TRBJ1-5; unclear D gene. The specimen was memory CD4+ T cells from PBMCs. Described subset: CD45RA-negative fraction. The receptor's source is a man in his late teens or twenties in good health. Some clones in this sample may be carry-over from other donors' samples. DNA of the CDR3: TGTGCCAGCAGCCTTCCGGATCAGCCCCAGCATTTT. This sequence encodes CASSLPDQPQHF.